This TCR beta chain is drawn from a study of cytomegalovirus exposure and HLA in healthy donors. A single count supports this clone. The PCR was carried out with 60 Vbeta primers and 13 Jbeta primers. TCRdb's table, derived via immunoSEQ multiplex PCR, lists solely in-frame clones and lacks some. The table shows around 140,000 clones, with over 70% occurring only once. Germline values: CDR1 SEHNR, CDR2 FQNEAQ (reference sequence). Trimming cost V 4 bases and J 4 bases; bases outside gene matches: 12. This CDR3 region has 17 residues. The gene calls are TRBV7-9 and TRBJ1-2, with TRBD1 matching 10 bases. Input material: PBMCs. This receptor was taken from a woman aged 18-29 years in good health and CMV-seronegative. This CDR3 is CASSSTKTGGFAYGYTF. The CDR3, as DNA: TGTGCCAGCAGCTCCACCAAGACAGGGGGCTTTGCCTATGGCTACACCTTC.